These T cell receptor beta chains were read from a single sample in a study of blood T cell repertoires in COVID-19. Method: immunoSEQ multiplex PCR; TCRdb's copy keeps in-frame clones and lacks some. The sample carries some 150,000 clones, about 88% recorded once. Specimen: peripheral blood. The receptors were sampled from a man aged 45 to 65 with active or convalescent COVID-19. Each CDR3 is given with its conserved first and last residue. The D gene is left open where the match is weak. Rows give clone size only sometimes, using once, few, many, or a class for an expanded clone.

d_gene	v_gene	j_gene	abundance	CDR3aa	CDR3nt
.	TRBV7-6	TRBJ2-7	.	CASSKDSSYEQYF	TGTGCCAGCAGCAAGGACAGCTCCTACGAGCAGTACTTC
.	TRBV28	TRBJ2-7	once	CASRLTGSYEQYF	TGTGCCAGCAGACTGACAGGTTCCTACGAGCAGTACTTC
.	TRBV3-1/TRBV3-2	TRBJ1-6	.	CASRSQTESSYNSPLHF	TGTGCCAGCAGATCTCAGACGGAGAGCTCCTATAATTCACCCCTCCACTTT
.	TRBV28	TRBJ1-1	.	CASSFLQGAFF	TGTGCCAGCAGTTTCTTACAGGGAGCTTTCTTT
.	TRBV3-1/TRBV3-2	TRBJ1-2	.	CASSQDFATAGYGYTF	TGTGCCAGCAGCCAAGATTTCGCGACAGCGGGCTATGGCTACACCTTC
TRBD2	TRBV6-5	TRBJ2-2	.	CASRLAGDHTGELFF	TGTGCCAGCAGGTTGGCGGGAGATCACACCGGGGAGCTGTTTTTT
TRBD2	TRBV19	TRBJ2-1	.	CASSPQSTSFNEQFF	TGTGCCAGTAGTCCGCAGTCGACTAGCTTTAATGAGCAGTTCTTC
TRBD1	TRBV5-4	TRBJ2-7	.	CASNLGQGISHEQYF	TGTGCCAGCAACCTGGGACAGGGTATTTCCCACGAGCAGTACTTC
TRBD1	TRBV25-1	TRBJ1-2	few	CASMDRADGYTF	TGTGCCAGCATGGACAGGGCGGATGGCTACACCTTC
.	TRBV4-2	TRBJ2-7	.	CASSQGLGSSYEQYF	TGTGCCAGCAGCCAAGGACTAGGTAGCTCCTACGAGCAGTACTTC
TRBD1	TRBV7-3	TRBJ1-1	.	CASSVSGTENTEAFF	TGTGCCAGCAGCGTATCGGGGACAGAGAACACTGAAGCTTTCTTT
TRBD1	TRBV28	TRBJ1-5	.	CASSPSLGQGFDQPQHF	TGTGCCAGCAGCCCTTCCTTGGGACAGGGCTTCGATCAGCCCCAGCATTTT
.	TRBV6-2/TRBV6-3	TRBJ1-3	.	CASSGTRSGNTIYF	TGTGCCAGCAGTGGGACACGCTCTGGAAACACCATATATTTT
TRBD1	TRBV28	TRBJ1-1	.	CASSLLDRGEAFF	TGTGCCAGCAGTTTGCTAGACAGGGGTGAAGCTTTCTTT
.	TRBV6-2/TRBV6-3	TRBJ1-2	once	CASSRQVSDYGYTF	TGTGCCAGCAGTAGACAGGTATCCGACTATGGCTACACCTTC
TRBD2	TRBV6-5	TRBJ2-1	.	CASSPPGLADEQFF	TGTGCCAGCAGTCCACCGGGACTAGCAGATGAGCAGTTCTTC
TRBD1	TRBV27	TRBJ1-6	.	CASSRGSDNSPLHF	TGTGCCAGCAGCAGGGGGTCCGATAATTCACCCCTCCACTTT
TRBD2	TRBV9	TRBJ2-1	.	CASSPRLAGGPRTYNEQFF	TGTGCCAGCAGCCCCCGACTCGCGGGAGGGCCCAGGACCTACAATGAGCAGTTCTTC
TRBD1	TRBV6-5	TRBJ1-6	.	CASSYTDRGNSPLHF	TGTGCCAGCAGTTACACGGACAGGGGCAATTCACCCCTCCACTTT
.	TRBV28	TRBJ1-5	.	CASRTGVFSNQPQHF	TGTGCCAGCAGGACAGGAGTCTTTAGCAATCAGCCCCAGCATTTT
.	TRBV28	TRBJ2-7	.	CASSSPISRRGSYEQYF	TGTGCCAGCAGTTCCCCCATATCCCGCCGAGGCTCCTACGAGCAGTACTTC
.	TRBV18	TRBJ1-5	once	CASSPSGDQPQHF	TGTGCCAGCTCACCCAGCGGGGATCAGCCCCAGCATTTT
TRBD2	TRBV9	TRBJ2-3	.	CASSAGTSGSTDTQYF	TGTGCCAGCAGCGCCGGGACTAGCGGAAGCACAGATACGCAGTATTTT
TRBD1	TRBV15	TRBJ1-5	.	CATSRGLGQGPLKHF	TGTGCCACCAGCAGAGGGTTGGGACAGGGTCCACTGAAGCATTTT
TRBD1	TRBV18	TRBJ1-2	.	CASSPLGQYANYGYTF	TGTGCCAGCTCACCCCTGGGACAGTATGCGAACTATGGCTACACCTTC
TRBD2	TRBV3-1/TRBV3-2	TRBJ2-7	.	CASSQGYSGSGEQYF	TGTGCCAGCAGCCAAGGGTACAGCGGGAGTGGCGAGCAGTACTTC
.	TRBV4-1	TRBJ1-5	once	CASSQVTTGQPQHF	TGCGCCAGCAGCCAAGTTACGACCGGGCAGCCCCAGCATTTT
.	TRBV6-2/TRBV6-3	TRBJ1-4	.	CASSYSFWQATNEKLFF	TGTGCCAGCAGTTACTCCTTTTGGCAGGCAACTAATGAAAAACTGTTTTTT
TRBD2	TRBV5-4	TRBJ2-3	.	CASSLTGTSGRTDTQYF	TGTGCCAGCAGCTTAACCGGGACTAGCGGGCGCACAGATACGCAGTATTTT
.	TRBV28	TRBJ1-6	few	CASRTANSPLHF	TGTGCCAGCAGAACAGCCAATTCACCCCTCCACTTT